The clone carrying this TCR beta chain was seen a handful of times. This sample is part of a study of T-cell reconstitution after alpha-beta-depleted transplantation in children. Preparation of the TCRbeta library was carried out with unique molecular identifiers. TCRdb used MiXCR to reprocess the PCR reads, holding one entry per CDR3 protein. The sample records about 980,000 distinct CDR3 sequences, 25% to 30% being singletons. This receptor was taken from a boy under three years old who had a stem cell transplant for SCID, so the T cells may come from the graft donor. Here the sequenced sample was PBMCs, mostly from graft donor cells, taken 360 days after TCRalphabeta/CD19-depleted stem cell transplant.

CDR3 coding DNA: TGTGCCAGCAGTGATCCCGGGGAGGGTACAGATACGCAGTATTTT. Its protein product is CASSDPGEGTDTQYF. The V call is TRBV25-1, the J call TRBJ2-3, with TRBD2 matching over 7 bases. V dropped 3 bases and J dropped 3; count of bases not matched to a gene: 6. The germline CDR1 and CDR2 sequences are MGHDK and SYGVNS. CDR3 length equals 15 residues. Combining the CDR3 with reference TRBV25-1 and TRBJ2-3 gives the whole variable domain EADIYQTPRYLVIGTGKKITLECSQTMGHDKMYWYQQDPGMELHLIHYSYGVNSTEKGDLSSESTVSRIRTEHFPLTLESARPSHTSQYLCASSDPGEGTDTQYFGPGTRLTVL.